This T cell receptor (beta chain) was documented in a study of blood T cells in healthy people across ages. A J-beta primer mix and a sample-barcoded 5' primer were used in a second PCR of roughly 7 to 12 cycles. Using its own MiXCR run on the 5' RACE reads, TCRdb lists one record per CDR3 protein. Among approximately 1.5 million distinct CDR3 sequences listed, roughly two fifths were seen once. From germline, CDR1 is SQVTM and CDR2 ANQGSEA. The ends were cut back, 4 bases at V and 3 bases at J, with 16 bases in the middle. The CDR3 contains 14 residues. This clonotype has more than one count but fewer than ten.

The material sequenced was blood. The rearrangement joins TRBV29-1 to TRBJ2-7, with D perhaps TRBD2 (5 bases). The receptor's source is a woman under 30 in good health. CDR3 bases: TGCAGCGTTGTGGAGGTACCGGGTGACTACGAGCAGTACTTC. It codes for CSVVEVPGDYEQYF.